Below, 3 T cell receptor beta chains from the same sample are listed, as sequenced in a study of blood T cell repertoires in COVID-19. TCRdb keeps only in-frame clones here, not all; method: immunoSEQ multiplex PCR. The data hold 180,000 or so clones, with 87% observed a single time. Input material: PBMCs or T cells enriched from blood (not recorded which). The source of these receptors is a human donor with acute COVID-19. The donor label of this sample is uncertain.

This chain uses TRBV11-2 with TRBJ1-6; 8 bases agree with TRBD1. J lost 9 bases, V lost 5 bases, and 12 bases had no gene match. Germline V lookup: CDR1 SGHAT, CDR2 FQNNGV. This CDR3 region has 16 residues. This CDR3 is CASSQGPTGARSPLHF. The CDR3 DNA sequence: TGTGCCAGCAGCCAGGGACCGACAGGGGCGCGTTCACCCCTCCACTTT.

This clone was observed a few times. V gene TRBV19 combines with J gene TRBJ2-7, with TRBD1 matching 7 bases. The V gene's germline CDR1 is LNHDA and CDR2 SQIVND (reference sequence). This CDR3 comprises 12 residues. Losses at the gene ends were 5 bases for V and 5 bases for J; bases not matched to a gene: 3. DNA of the CDR3: TGTGCCAGTAGTGCCCAGGGGGACGAGCAGTACTTC. It translates to CASSAQGDEQYF.

The chain carries TRBV5-6 and TRBJ2-1; D might be TRBD1 (5 bases). Germline V lookup: CDR1 SGHDT, CDR2 YYEEEE. This CDR3 spans 17 amino acids. With 1 base removed from V and 0 bases from J, the gap between germline ends came to 14 bases. The CDR3: CASSLLPGLSSYNEQFF. In DNA form, the CDR3 reads TGTGCCAGCAGCTTGCTTCCAGGGCTCAGCTCCTACAATGAGCAGTTCTTC.